The 8 T cell receptor beta chains below were found in one sample sequenced in a study of shared clonotypes between healthy human individuals. Repertoires were generated with immunoSEQ multiplex PCR, while TCRdb's copy carries only in-frame clones and drops some. The table includes about 690,000 clones, less than 95% detected once. The sequenced sample was memory CD8+ T cells from PBMCs. Subset here: CD45RO+ cells pooled with CCR7-negative TemRA cells. The receptor source for this set is a man aged 18 to 30 in good health. Some clones in this sample may be carry-over from other donors' samples.

Here the CDR3 reads CASSSGTFFTGELFF. The CDR3 nucleotides are TGCGCCAGCAGCTCCGGGACTTTTTTCACCGGGGAGCTGTTTTTT. J is TRBJ2-2 and V is TRBV5-1, with a tentative D call TRBD2 (6 bases). From germline, CDR1 is SGHRS and CDR2 YFSETQ. The CDR3 spans 15 residues. V was clipped by 3 bases and J by 4 bases, with 13 bases between them. The variable domain in full, completed from reference TRBV5-1 and TRBJ2-2, reads KAGVTQTPRYLIKTRGQQVTLSCSPISGHRSVSWYQQTPGQGLQFLFEYFSETQRNKGNFPGRFSGRQFSNSRSEMNVSTLELGDSALYLCASSSGTFFTGELFFGEGSRLTVL.

The chain's CDR3 is CACSTGSSYNEQFF. As DNA, the CDR3 is TGTGCCTGTTCGACGGGTAGCTCCTACAATGAGCAGTTCTTC. V usage is TRBV30 and J usage is TRBJ2-1; unclear D gene. The germline V and J ends were trimmed by 6 bases and 0 bases, with 12 bases remaining between them. Germline values: CDR1 GTSNPN, CDR2 SVGIG (reference sequence). There are 14 residues in the CDR3.

V and J are TRBV7-9 and TRBJ1-2; 10 nucleotides match TRBD1. The V gene end was trimmed by 5 bases and the J gene end by 3 bases; junction bases not matched to a gene: 15. Germline V lookup: CDR1 SEHNR, CDR2 FQNEAQ (reference sequence). The CDR3 extends over 18 amino acids. CDR3 in amino acids: CASSAHPGQGFSDYGYTF. The CDR3 DNA sequence: TGTGCCAGCAGCGCCCATCCGGGACAGGGGTTTAGCGACTATGGCTACACCTTC.

This clone was seen a few times. The chain recombines TRBV27 with TRBJ2-7; no clear D gene. The CDR3 covers 14 residues. Germline assignment: CDR1 MNHEY and CDR2 SMNVEV (reference sequence). Between the trimmed V and J ends, which lost 5 bases and 3 bases, there was a span of 14 bases. The CDR3 bases are TGTGCCAGCAGTAGTTTTGGGCCAAACTACGAGCAGTACTTC. Its translation is CASSSFGPNYEQYF.

This chain links TRBV5-1 with TRBJ1-1, with TRBD1 matching 10 bases. V shed 4 bases, J shed 0 bases, and the junction held 6 bases outside the gene matches. Germline V CDR1 and CDR2: SGHRS, YFSETQ. The CDR3 is 16 residues long. The CDR3 DNA reads TGCGCCAGCAGCCCCGGACAGGGGGTACTGAACACTGAAGCTTTCTTT. This encodes CASSPGQGVLNTEAFF.

The rearrangement uses TRBV5-1 and TRBJ2-5; no firm D call. V was shortened by 4 bases and J by 5 bases, with 18 bases between the two germline ends. Germline loops: CDR1 SGHRS, CDR2 YFSETQ. The CDR3 is 15 amino acids. CDR3 coding DNA: TGCGCCAGCAGCACGGGCGGACGAGCTGGGGAGACCCAGTACTTC. Translated, it gives CASSTGGRAGETQYF. Full variable domain (missing parts from reference TRBV5-1 and TRBJ2-5): KAGVTQTPRYLIKTRGQQVTLSCSPISGHRSVSWYQQTPGQGLQFLFEYFSETQRNKGNFPGRFSGRQFSNSRSEMNVSTLELGDSALYLCASSTGGRAGETQYFGPGTRLLVL.

This chain connects TRBV27 to TRBJ2-3; 9 bases agree with TRBD1. Germline V gene lookup returns CDR1 MNHEY and CDR2 SMNVEV (reference sequence). This CDR3 comprises 14 residues. V was clipped by 7 bases and J by 6 bases; unmatched bases: 8. In DNA, the CDR3 is TGTGCCAGCACGGACAGGGGAAGAAGGGATACGCAGTATTTT. Translation gives CASTDRGRRDTQYF.

The rearrangement links TRBV5-1 to TRBJ1-2; 7 nucleotides agree with TRBD1. This CDR3 has 15 residues. V lost 5 bases, J lost 7 bases, and 14 bases stayed unmatched. The V gene's germline CDR1 is SGHRS and CDR2 YFSETQ. Written as DNA, the CDR3 is TGCGCCAGCAGGACCCACCAGGAGGGGGCGGGTGGCTACACCTTC. It yields the protein CASRTHQEGAGGYTF.